These 10 T cell receptor beta chains share one sample of origin, sequenced in a study of Graves' ophthalmopathy and Graves' hyperthyroidism. As the template, RNA transcripts were used to amplify TCR beta CDR3 regions. HTBI-primed RT-PCR formed the first round, and a multiplex PCR formed the second. Using its own MiXCR run on the multiplex PCR reads, TCRdb lists one record per CDR3 protein. The sample lists 620,000 or so distinct CDR3 sequences; about a fifth were seen once. The sequencing input was peripheral blood. The receptors were gathered from a young woman with stable Graves' hyperthyroidism. Some clones in this sample may be carry-over from other donors' samples.

The table lists this clonotype with many counts. The rearrangement joins TRBV29-1 to TRBJ2-5; D might be TRBD1 or TRBD2, each matching 5 bases. The ends were cut back, 7 bases at V and 2 bases at J, with 11 bases in the middle. Germline lookup yields CDR1 SQVTM and CDR2 ANQGSEA. This CDR3 region has 12 residues. The CDR3 here is CSGLQDQETQYF. Here the CDR3 DNA reads TGCAGCGGACTACAGGATCAAGAGACCCAGTACTTC.

The CDR3 DNA is TGTGCCAGCATTTGGACAGGTAGCTCCTACGAGCAGTACTTC. Amino acids: CASIWTGSSYEQYF. V and J are TRBV6-5 and TRBJ2-7, with TRBD1 matching over 7 bases. The CDR3 covers 14 residues. Germline V gene sequence: CDR1 MNHEY, CDR2 SVGAGI. Losses at the gene ends were 7 bases for V and 0 bases for J; bases not matched to a gene: 6.

This clonotype was seen a handful of times. The chain carries TRBV18 and TRBJ2-7, with TRBD1 identical over 8 bases. Trimming cost V 3 bases and J 0 bases; bases outside gene matches: 10. The CDR3 has 17 residues. CDR1 and CDR2 (germline): KGHSH, LQKENI. CDR3 in DNA: TGTGCCAGCTCACCGTACATCCAGGGGGCGAACTCCTACGAGCAGTACTTC. Translating it yields CASSPYIQGANSYEQYF.

This clonotype showed up many times. This chain links TRBV5-1 with TRBJ1-1; D possibly corresponds to TRBD1 (6 bases). The CDR3 extends over 13 amino acids. V shed 4 bases and J shed 4 bases, with 11 bases lying between them. From germline, CDR1 is SGHRS and CDR2 YFSETQ. The DNA of the CDR3 is TGCGCCAGCAGCCTACAGGGTACCACTGAAGCTTTCTTT. It specifies CASSLQGTTEAFF.

This clonotype showed up many times. The rearrangement joins TRBV27 to TRBJ2-7, with 7 positions matching TRBD2. This CDR3 comprises 14 residues. The V gene end was trimmed by 5 bases and the J gene end by 3 bases; junction bases not matched to a gene: 7. Germline CDR1 reads MNHEY; CDR2 reads SMNVEV (reference sequence). This CDR3 is CASSPPGLFYEQYF. The CDR3 nucleotides read TGTGCCAGCAGTCCGCCGGGACTATTCTACGAGCAGTACTTC.

This clonotype was picked up many times. V usage is TRBV20-1 and J usage is TRBJ2-7, with TRBD2 matching 7 bases. Looked up from germline, CDR1 is DFQATT and CDR2 is SNEGSKA (reference sequence). V lost 5 bases, J lost 2 bases, and 6 bases stayed unmatched. The CDR3 runs to 13 residues. CDR3 bases: TGCAGTGCTCAGACTAGCAGAACCTACGAGCAGTACTTC. This codes for CSAQTSRTYEQYF.

This clonotype has a handful of counts. The chain uses TRBV3-1 and TRBJ1-1, with a weak D call TRBD1 (6 bases). The CDR3 totals 15 residues. From germline, CDR1 is LGHDT and CDR2 YNNKEL (reference sequence). Trimming stripped 7 bases from V and 6 bases from J, with 21 bases between. The CDR3, as DNA: TGTGCCAGCACCCGATCACAGGGTGGCAATGCTGAAGCTTTCTTT. Its protein is CASTRSQGGNAEAFF.

The sample holds many counts of this clonotype. This sequence joins TRBV3-1 and TRBJ1-3, with D perhaps TRBD1 (5 bases). Germline CDR1 LGHDT, CDR2 YNNKEL (reference sequence). V lost 4 bases and J 0 bases, leaving 10 bases between the germline ends. The CDR3 is made up of 15 amino acids. CDR3 nucleotides: TGTGCCAGCAGCCCTGGGACCCCCTCTGGAAACACCATATATTTT. This gives the protein CASSPGTPSGNTIYF.

The J gene is TRBJ2-7, the V gene TRBV7-2; D gene ambiguous. Trimming took 4 bases from V and 4 from J, leaving 11 bases between them. Germline V gives CDR1 SGHTA, CDR2 FQGNSA. CDR3 size: 13 residues. CDR3 sequence: CASSSSVRYEQYF. The CDR3 nucleotides are TGTGCCAGCAGCTCCTCAGTGAGGTACGAGCAGTACTTC.

This clonotype showed up many times. The chain couples TRBV12-3 or TRBV12-4 to TRBJ1-1; D not certain. The CDR3 has 13 residues. V lost 5 bases and J 9 bases, leaving 16 bases between the germline ends. The CDR3 spells CASSTRPIPQAFF. The CDR3 bases are TGTGCCAGCAGTACCAGACCTATACCGCAAGCTTTCTTT.